A single sample is the source of the 15 T cell receptor beta chains below, sequenced in a study of T cells after yellow fever vaccination. TCRdb independently ran MiXCR on the 5' RACE reads; one entry per CDR3 protein. The sample has 300,000 to 350,000 distinct CDR3 sequences, over 3.5% seen once. The source was PBMCs, collected 15 days after the yellow fever booster vaccination. The receptor source for this set is a man in his late teens or twenties who received the YFV17D yellow fever vaccine.

This clonotype appeared a few times. The genes are TRBV11-2 and TRBJ1-4; maybe TRBD1 (5 bases). The V end was cut by 2 bases, the J end by 1 base, with 8 bases between. This CDR3 contains 15 residues. CDR1 and CDR2 (germline): SGHAT, FQNNGV. CDR3 nucleotide sequence: TGTGCCAGCAGCTTACGCCAGGGAACTAATGAAAAACTGTTTTTT. It translates to CASSLRQGTNEKLFF.

This clonotype was seen ten or more times. The chain carries TRBV12-3 or TRBV12-4 and TRBJ2-7; D is uncertain. The CDR3 sequence is 12 residues long. Trimming removed 3 bases at V and 6 bases at J, with 9 bases between. CDR3 nucleotide sequence: TGTGCCAGCAGTTTCCTGAAGGCCGAGCAGTACTTC. It translates to CASSFLKAEQYF.

This clonotype was observed a handful of times. The V call is TRBV7-6, the J call TRBJ2-5; D perhaps matches TRBD1 (6 bases). The CDR3 contains 16 residues. V lost 4 bases to trimming and J lost 2 bases, with 17 bases between them. Per the germline V gene, CDR1 is SGHVS and CDR2 is FNYEAQ. CDR3 nucleotides: TGTGCCAGCAGCTATTTAGGGGGAACCACTCAAGAGACCCAGTACTTC. This sequence encodes CASSYLGGTTQETQYF.

The J gene is TRBJ2-5, the V gene TRBV5-1, with TRBD2 as a possible D gene (5 bases). Trimming removed 5 bases at V and 5 bases at J, with 13 bases between. This CDR3 spans 13 amino acids. Per the germline V gene, CDR1 is SGHRS and CDR2 is YFSETQ. The CDR3 region has the DNA TGCGCCAGCAGTTCAATCTCGGGGGAGACCCAGTACTTC. Its protein product is CASSSISGETQYF.

In its sample, this clonotype was seen a few times. The CDR3 region is CASSRSGTNSLGRQFF. The CDR3 coding sequence is TGTGCCAGCAGCCGATCGGGGACCAATTCGCTTGGCAGGCAGTTCTTC. The genes are TRBV11-1 and TRBJ2-1; possibly TRBD1 or TRBD2 for D (5 bases each). The CDR3 is 16 residues long. V lost 5 bases, J lost 12 bases, and 26 bases lay in between. Germline assignment: CDR1 SGHAT and CDR2 FQDESV (reference sequence).

This clonotype has only a few counts. This chain connects TRBV12-3 or TRBV12-4 to TRBJ1-2; possible D gene TRBD1, 5 bases. The CDR3 loop spans 15 amino acids. The V end was cut by 5 bases, the J end by 0 bases, with 13 bases between. The CDR3 spells CASSRLGTANYGYTF. The CDR3 DNA sequence: TGTGCCAGCAGTCGCCTCGGGACGGCTAACTATGGCTACACCTTC.

The chain uses TRBV29-1 and TRBJ2-7, with D tentatively TRBD1 (5 bases). Germline CDR1 and CDR2: SQVTM and ANQGSEA. CDR3 size: 13 residues. V lost 3 bases and J 5 bases, leaving 14 bases between the germline ends. CDR3 nucleotide sequence: TGCAGCGTTGATGGATCCAGGGCCCACGAGCAGTACGTC. Encoded protein: CSVDGSRAHEQYV.

There are a few counts of this clonotype. V gene TRBV12-3 or TRBV12-4 combines with J gene TRBJ1-6; D gene ambiguous. The CDR3 loop spans 12 amino acids. Trimming took off 3 bases at V and 8 bases at J, with 5 bases between the two ends. The CDR3: CASSFTDSPLHF. The CDR3 region has the DNA TGTGCCAGCAGTTTTACGGATTCACCCCTCCACTTT.

In its sample, this clonotype was seen many times. V usage is TRBV20-1 and J usage is TRBJ1-1; 7 positions agree with TRBD1. J lost 2 bases, V lost 3 bases, and 3 bases had no gene match. This CDR3 comprises 13 residues. Germline V lookup: CDR1 DFQATT, CDR2 SNEGSKA (reference sequence). The CDR3 nucleotides read TGCAGTGCTAGGACAGGGTATAACACTGAAGCTTTCTTT. Translated: CSARTGYNTEAFF.

This clonotype was recorded many times. This rearrangement joins TRBV5-5 to TRBJ2-4, with D perhaps given as TRBD1 or TRBD2 (5 bases each). Germline V lookup: CDR1 SGHKS, CDR2 YYEKEE (reference sequence). The ends were cut back, 7 bases at V and 9 bases at J, with 17 bases in the middle. The length of the CDR3 is 13 residues. The CDR3, as DNA: TGTGCCAGCTTCGGGCTATTCGGGGCCATTCAGTACTTC. This translates into CASFGLFGAIQYF.

Ten or more counts support this clonotype. This sequence joins TRBV9 and TRBJ1-1; TRBD1 matches 9 bases. Germline assignment: CDR1 SGDLS and CDR2 YYNGEE. The length of the CDR3 is 14 residues. Trimming at V came to 3 bases and at J to 4 bases, leaving 4 bases not matched to a gene. The CDR3 DNA is TGTGCCAGCAGCGCCGGGACAGGGTCCACTGAAGCTTTCTTT. As protein: CASSAGTGSTEAFF.

This clonotype was observed a few times. The V gene is TRBV19, the J gene TRBJ1-6; a possible D gene is TRBD1 (5 bases). The germline V gene has CDR1 LNHDA and CDR2 SQIVND (reference sequence). This CDR3 region has 15 residues. V dropped 3 bases and J dropped 9 bases, with 15 bases sitting between them. CDR3 DNA: TGTGCCAGTAGTATCGCCCGGGACTTCACTTCACCCCTCCACTTT. It codes for CASSIARDFTSPLHF.

This clonotype was detected ten times or more. The chain recombines TRBV6-5 with TRBJ2-3, with 8 nucleotides matching TRBD2. CDR3 length: 14 amino acids. The germline V gene encodes CDR1 MNHEY and CDR2 SVGAGI. V dropped 5 bases and J dropped 4; count of bases not matched to a gene: 5. In DNA form, the CDR3 reads TGTGCCAGCAGTAAGGAGACTAGCGCAGATACGCAGTATTTT. Its translation: CASSKETSADTQYF.

This clonotype was picked up many times. The chain employs TRBV12-3 or TRBV12-4 and TRBJ1-1; D may be TRBD1 (5 bases). This CDR3 spans 14 amino acids. V lost 6 bases and J lost 6, with 17 bases in between. CDR3 residues: CASRAGNAVPEAFF. The CDR3 DNA reads as TGTGCCAGCAGAGCAGGGAACGCCGTGCCTGAAGCTTTCTTT.

In this sample, this clonotype turned up a few times. The chain couples TRBV4-3 to TRBJ2-1; 7 bases agree with TRBD2. Germline trimming cut 4 bases from V and 9 bases from J; bases unmatched to any gene: 15. The CDR3 consists of 16 residues. From germline, CDR1 is LGHNA and CDR2 YSLEER. CDR3 sequence: CASSRIAGPLGGEQFF. CDR3 bases: TGCGCCAGCAGCCGAATAGCGGGCCCCCTCGGGGGTGAGCAGTTCTTC.